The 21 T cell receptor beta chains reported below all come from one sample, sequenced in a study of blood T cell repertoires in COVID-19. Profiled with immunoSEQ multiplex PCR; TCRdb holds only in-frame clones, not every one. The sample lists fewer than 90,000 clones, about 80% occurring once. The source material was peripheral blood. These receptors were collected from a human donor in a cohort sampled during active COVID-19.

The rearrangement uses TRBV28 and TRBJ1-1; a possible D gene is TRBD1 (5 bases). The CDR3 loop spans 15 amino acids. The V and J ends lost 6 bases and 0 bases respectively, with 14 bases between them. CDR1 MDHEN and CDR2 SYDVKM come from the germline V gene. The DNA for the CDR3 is TGTGCCAGCAGGTTAGTCGGGGGTTTGAACACTGAAGCTTTCTTT. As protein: CASRLVGGLNTEAFF. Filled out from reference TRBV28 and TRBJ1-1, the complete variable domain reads DVKVTQSSRYLVKRTGEKVFLECVQDMDHENMFWYRQDPGLGLRLIYFSYDVKMKEKGDIPEGYSVSREKKERFSLILESASTNQTSMYLCASRLVGGLNTEAFFGQGTRLTVV.

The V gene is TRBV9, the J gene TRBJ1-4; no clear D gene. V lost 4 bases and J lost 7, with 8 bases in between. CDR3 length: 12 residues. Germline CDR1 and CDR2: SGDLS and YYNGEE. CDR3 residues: CASSNEGEKLFF. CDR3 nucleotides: TGTGCCAGCAGCAACGAGGGTGAAAAACTGTTTTTT.

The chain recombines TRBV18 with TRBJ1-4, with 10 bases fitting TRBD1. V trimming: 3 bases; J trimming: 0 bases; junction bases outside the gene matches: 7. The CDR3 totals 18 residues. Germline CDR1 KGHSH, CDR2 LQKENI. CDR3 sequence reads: CASSPGDRGHATNEKLFF. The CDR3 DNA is TGTGCCAGCTCACCCGGGGACAGGGGCCACGCAACTAATGAAAAACTGTTTTTT.

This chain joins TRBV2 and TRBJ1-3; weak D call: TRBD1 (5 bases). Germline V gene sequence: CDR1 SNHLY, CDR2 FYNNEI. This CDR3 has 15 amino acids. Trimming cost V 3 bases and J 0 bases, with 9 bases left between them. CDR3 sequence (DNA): TGTGCCAGCAGTGAGGGACTTGTCTCTGGAAACACCATATATTTT. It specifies CASSEGLVSGNTIYF. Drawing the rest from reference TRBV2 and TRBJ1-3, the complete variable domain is EPEVTQTPSHQVTQMGQEVILRCVPISNHLYFYWYRQILGQKVEFLVSFYNNEISEKSEIFDDQFSVERPDGSNFTLKIRSTKLEDSAMYFCASSEGLVSGNTIYFGEGSWLTVV.

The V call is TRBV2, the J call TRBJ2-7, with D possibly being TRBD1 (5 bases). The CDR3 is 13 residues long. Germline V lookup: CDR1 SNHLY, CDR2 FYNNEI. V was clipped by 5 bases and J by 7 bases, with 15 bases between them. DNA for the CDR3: TGTGCCAGCAGTCCGGACAAACACGCAGAGCAGTACTTC. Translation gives CASSPDKHAEQYF.

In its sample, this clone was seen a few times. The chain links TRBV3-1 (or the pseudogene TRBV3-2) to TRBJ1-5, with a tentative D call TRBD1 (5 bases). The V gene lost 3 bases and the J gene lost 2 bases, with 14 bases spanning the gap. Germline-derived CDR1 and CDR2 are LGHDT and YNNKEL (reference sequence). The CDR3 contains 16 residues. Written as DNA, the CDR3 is TGTGCCAGCAGCCAGGGGGGGAGATTCGGCAATCAGCCCCAGCATTTT. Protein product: CASSQGGRFGNQPQHF.

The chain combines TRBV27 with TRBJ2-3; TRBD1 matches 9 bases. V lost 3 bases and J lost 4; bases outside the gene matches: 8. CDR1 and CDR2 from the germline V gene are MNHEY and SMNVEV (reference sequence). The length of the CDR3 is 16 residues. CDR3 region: CASSFYRGRFSDTQYF. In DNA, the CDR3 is TGTGCCAGCAGTTTCTACAGGGGGCGCTTCTCAGATACGCAGTATTTT.

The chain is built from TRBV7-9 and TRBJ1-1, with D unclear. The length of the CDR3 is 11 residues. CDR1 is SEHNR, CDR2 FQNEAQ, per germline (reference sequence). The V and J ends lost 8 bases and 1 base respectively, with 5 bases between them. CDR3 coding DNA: TGTGCCAGCTGGGCGAACACTGAAGCTTTCTTT. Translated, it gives CASWANTEAFF.

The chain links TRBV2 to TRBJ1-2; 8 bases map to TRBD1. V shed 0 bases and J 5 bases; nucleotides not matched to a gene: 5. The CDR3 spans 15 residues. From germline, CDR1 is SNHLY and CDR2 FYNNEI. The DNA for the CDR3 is TGTGCCAGCAGTGAAGCGCAGACAGGGGTATATGGCTACACCTTC. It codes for CASSEAQTGVYGYTF.

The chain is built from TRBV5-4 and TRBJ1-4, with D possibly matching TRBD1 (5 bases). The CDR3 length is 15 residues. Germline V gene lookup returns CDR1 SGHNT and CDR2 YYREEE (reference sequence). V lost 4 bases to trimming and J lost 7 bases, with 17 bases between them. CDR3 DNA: TGTGCCAGCAGCCGCGGCGGGGGAGAGACTGAAAAACTGTTTTTT. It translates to CASSRGGGETEKLFF.

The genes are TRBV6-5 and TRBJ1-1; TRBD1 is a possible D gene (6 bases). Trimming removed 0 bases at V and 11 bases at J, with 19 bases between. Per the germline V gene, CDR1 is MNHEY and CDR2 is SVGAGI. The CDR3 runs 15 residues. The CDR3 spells CASSYSQGRGSVAFF. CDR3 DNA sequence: TGTGCCAGCAGTTACTCCCAGGGGCGCGGTTCCGTCGCTTTCTTT.

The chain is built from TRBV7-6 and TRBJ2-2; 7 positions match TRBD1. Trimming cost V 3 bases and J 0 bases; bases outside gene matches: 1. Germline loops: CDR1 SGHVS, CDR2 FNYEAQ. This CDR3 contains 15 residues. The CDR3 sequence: CASSLGQPNTGELFF. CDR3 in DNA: TGTGCCAGCAGCTTGGGACAGCCGAACACCGGGGAGCTGTTTTTT.

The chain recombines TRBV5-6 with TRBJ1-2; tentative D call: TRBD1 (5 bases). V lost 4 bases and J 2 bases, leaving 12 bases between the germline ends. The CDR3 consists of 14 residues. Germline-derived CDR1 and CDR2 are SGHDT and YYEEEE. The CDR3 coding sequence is TGTGCCAGCAGCCTGAGGGGACTGAACTATGGCTACACCTTC. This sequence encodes CASSLRGLNYGYTF.

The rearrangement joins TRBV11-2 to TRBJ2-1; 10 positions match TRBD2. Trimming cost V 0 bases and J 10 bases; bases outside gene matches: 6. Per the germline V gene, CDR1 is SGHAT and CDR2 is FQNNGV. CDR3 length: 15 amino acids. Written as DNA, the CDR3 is TGTGCCAGCAGCTTAGACTCTAGCGGGAGACAGGAGCAGTTCTTC. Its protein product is CASSLDSSGRQEQFF.

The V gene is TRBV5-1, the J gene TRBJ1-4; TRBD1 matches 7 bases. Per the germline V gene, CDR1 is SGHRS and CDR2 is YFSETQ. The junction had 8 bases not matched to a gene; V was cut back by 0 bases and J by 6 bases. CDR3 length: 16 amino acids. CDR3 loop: CASSLAAGTVDEKLFF. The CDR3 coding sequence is TGCGCCAGCAGCTTGGCCGCCGGGACAGTCGATGAAAAACTGTTTTTT.

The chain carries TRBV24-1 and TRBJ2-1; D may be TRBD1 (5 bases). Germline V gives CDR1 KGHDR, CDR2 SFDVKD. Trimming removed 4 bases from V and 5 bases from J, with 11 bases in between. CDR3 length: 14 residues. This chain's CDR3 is CATSDAPGNNEQFF. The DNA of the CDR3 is TGTGCCACCAGTGACGCCCCAGGGAACAATGAGCAGTTCTTC.

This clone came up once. This CDR3 is CASSTRTGGLMDGYTF. Here the CDR3 DNA reads TGCGCCAGCAGCACCCGGACAGGGGGGCTAATGGATGGCTACACCTTC. The rearrangement joins TRBV5-1 to TRBJ1-2, with TRBD1 matching 10 bases. With V trimmed by 4 bases and J by 6 bases, 12 bases remained unmatched. This CDR3 is built from 16 residues. Germline CDR1 is SGHRS and CDR2 is YFSETQ.

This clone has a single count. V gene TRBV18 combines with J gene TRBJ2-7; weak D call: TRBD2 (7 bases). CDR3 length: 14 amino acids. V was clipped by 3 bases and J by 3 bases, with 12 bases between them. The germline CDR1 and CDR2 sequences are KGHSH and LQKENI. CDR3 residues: CASSPGGRGYEQYF. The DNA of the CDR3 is TGTGCCAGCTCACCCGGGGGGCGCGGCTACGAGCAGTACTTC.

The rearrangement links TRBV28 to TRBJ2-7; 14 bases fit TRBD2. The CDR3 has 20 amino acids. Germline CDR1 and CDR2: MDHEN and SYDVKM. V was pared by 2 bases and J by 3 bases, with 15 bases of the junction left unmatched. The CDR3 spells CASSLPGLAGGSGGFYEQYF. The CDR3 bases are TGTGCCAGCAGTTTACCTGGACTAGCGGGAGGTTCGGGGGGGTTCTACGAGCAGTACTTC. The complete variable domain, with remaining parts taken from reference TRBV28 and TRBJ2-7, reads DVKVTQSSRYLVKRTGEKVFLECVQDMDHENMFWYRQDPGLGLRLIYFSYDVKMKEKGDIPEGYSVSREKKERFSLILESASTNQTSMYLCASSLPGLAGGSGGFYEQYFGPGTRLTVT.

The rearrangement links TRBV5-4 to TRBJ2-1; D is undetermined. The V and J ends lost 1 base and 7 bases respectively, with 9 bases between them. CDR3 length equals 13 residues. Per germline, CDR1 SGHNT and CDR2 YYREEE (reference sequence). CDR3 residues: CASSLTISNEQFF. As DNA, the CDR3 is TGTGCCAGCAGCTTGACTATTTCGAATGAGCAGTTCTTC.

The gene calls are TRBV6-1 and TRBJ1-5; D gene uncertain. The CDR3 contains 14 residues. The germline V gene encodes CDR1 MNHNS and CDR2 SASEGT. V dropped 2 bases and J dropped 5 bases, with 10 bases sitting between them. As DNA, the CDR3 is TGTGCCAGCAGTGAAATCCAGGCCGATCAGCCCCAGCATTTT. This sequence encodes CASSEIQADQPQHF.